The clone carrying this T cell receptor beta chain was observed once. Its matching antigen is unknown. V lost 4 bases, J lost 6 bases, and 25 bases lay in between. Per germline, CDR1 LNHDA and CDR2 SQIVND (reference sequence). The CDR3 totals 17 residues. The sample's treatment: about 20 received Ad26.COV2.S at low or high dose, single or two shots; about 5 received placebo; per-sample allocation not given. At day 63 after the first vaccine or placebo injection, samples were drawn. Based in Boston, the donor was an adult of 18-55 years. The sample originates from a study of Ad26.COV2.S vaccination and SARS-CoV-2 variants. Here immunoSEQ multiplex PCR was the method, and the copy in TCRdb shows in-frame clones only, minus some. The top ten hold 12% of the sample, which has 410,000 or so clones, around 90% seen once. Study-wide findings and caveats: Overall T cell responses may have been underestimated by the analyses of TCR breadth and depth. The study found higher spike-specific TCR breadth in vaccine than placebo recipients.

The TCR sequence derives from a person between 18 and 65 years old who received the Ad26.COV2.S COVID-19 vaccine or a placebo. The chain couples TRBV19 to TRBJ2-7; D possibly matches TRBD1 or TRBD2 (6 bases each). The specimen comprised peripheral blood, sampled in a trial of Ad26.COV2.S vaccine versus placebo. The CDR3 DNA is TGTGCCAGTAGTAGCACCGGGGGTCTGGACAGACTTTCCGAGCAGTACTTC. Encoded protein: CASSSTGGLDRLSEQYF. The whole variable domain, remainder taken from reference TRBV19 and TRBJ2-7, is DGGITQSPKYLFRKEGQNVTLSCEQNLNHDAMYWYRQDPGQGLRLIYYSQIVNDFQKGDIAEGYSVSREKKESFPLTVTSAQKNPTAFYLCASSSTGGLDRLSEQYFGPGTRLTVT.